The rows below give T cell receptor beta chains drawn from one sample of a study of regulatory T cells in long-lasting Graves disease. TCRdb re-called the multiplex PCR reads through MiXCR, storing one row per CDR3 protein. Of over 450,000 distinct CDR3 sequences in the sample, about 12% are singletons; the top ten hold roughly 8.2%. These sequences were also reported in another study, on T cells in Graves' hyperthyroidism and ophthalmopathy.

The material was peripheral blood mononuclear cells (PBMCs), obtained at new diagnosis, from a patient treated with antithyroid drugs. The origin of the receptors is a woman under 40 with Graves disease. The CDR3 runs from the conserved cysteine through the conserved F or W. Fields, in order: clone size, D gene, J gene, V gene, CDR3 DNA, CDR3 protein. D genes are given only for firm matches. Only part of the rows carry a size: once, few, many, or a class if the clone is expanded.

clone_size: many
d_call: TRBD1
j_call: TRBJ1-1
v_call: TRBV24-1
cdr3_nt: TGTGCCACCAGTGACGCCGGGACAGGGGACACTGAAGCTTTCTTT
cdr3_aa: CATSDAGTGDTEAFF

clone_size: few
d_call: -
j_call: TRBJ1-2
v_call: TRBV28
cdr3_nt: TGTGCCAGCAGTTTACCTACCTTACATGGGTTCTATGGCTACACCTTC
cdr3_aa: CASSLPTLHGFYGYTF

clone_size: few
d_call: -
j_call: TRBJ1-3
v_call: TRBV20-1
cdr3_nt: TGCAGTGCCAAGAGCGGGGACACCATATATTTT
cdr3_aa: CSAKSGDTIYF

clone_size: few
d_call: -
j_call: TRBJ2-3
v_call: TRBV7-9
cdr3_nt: TGTGCCAGCAGCCCGGGACCCCGGGCGGAGGATACGCAGTATTTT
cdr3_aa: CASSPGPRAEDTQYF

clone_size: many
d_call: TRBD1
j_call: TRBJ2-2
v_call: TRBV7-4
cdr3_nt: TGTGCCAGCAGCTTTCCATACCCCGATCGACAGGGGGGGACCGGGGAGCTGTTTTTT
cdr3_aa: CASSFPYPDRQGGTGELFF

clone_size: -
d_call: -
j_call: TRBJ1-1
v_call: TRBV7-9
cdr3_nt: TGTGCCAGCAGCCTGAGACAAGCTGAAAACACTGAAGCTTTCTTT
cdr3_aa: CASSLRQAENTEAFF

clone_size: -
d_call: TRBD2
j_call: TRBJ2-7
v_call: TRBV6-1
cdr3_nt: TGTGCCAGCAGGAGGGCTAGCGGGAGGGCCGAGCAGTACTTC
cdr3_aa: CASRRASGRAEQYF

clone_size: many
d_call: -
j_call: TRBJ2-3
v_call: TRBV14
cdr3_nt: TGTGCCAGCAGCGCGAACAGTGAGCGTCCAGATACGCAGTATTTT
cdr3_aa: CASSANSERPDTQYF

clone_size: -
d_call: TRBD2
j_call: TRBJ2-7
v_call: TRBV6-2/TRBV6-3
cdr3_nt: TGTGCCAGCACCAAACGTGGGACTAGTGGTTTCTACGAGCAGTACTTC
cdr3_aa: CASTKRGTSGFYEQYF

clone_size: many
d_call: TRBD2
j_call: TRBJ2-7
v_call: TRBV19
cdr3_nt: TGTGCCAGTAGTATCGGGAGCGGGGGAAGCGGAGCCGGTTACGAGCAGTACTTC
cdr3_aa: CASSIGSGGSGAGYEQYF

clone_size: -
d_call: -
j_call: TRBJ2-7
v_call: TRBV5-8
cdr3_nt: TGTGCCAGCAGCCCCACGGTGGACTTC
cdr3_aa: CASSPTVDF

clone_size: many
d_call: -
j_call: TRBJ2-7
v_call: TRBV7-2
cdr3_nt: TGTGCCAGCAGCCGGAGGGGGGTCTACGAGCAGTACTTC
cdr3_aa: CASSRRGVYEQYF

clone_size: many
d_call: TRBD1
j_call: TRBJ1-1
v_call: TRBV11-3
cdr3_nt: TGTGCCAGCAGCTTAGGAACAGGGGGAGCTGAAGCTTTCTTT
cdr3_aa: CASSLGTGGAEAFF

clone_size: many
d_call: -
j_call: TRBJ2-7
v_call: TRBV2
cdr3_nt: TGTGCCAGCAGTGAACTCCGTACCTACGAGCAGTACTTC
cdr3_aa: CASSELRTYEQYF

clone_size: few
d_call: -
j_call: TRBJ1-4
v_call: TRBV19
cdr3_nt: TGTGCCAGTAGTATAGATCGGGAACGGCAGATTAATGAAAAACTGTTTTTT
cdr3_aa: CASSIDRERQINEKLFF

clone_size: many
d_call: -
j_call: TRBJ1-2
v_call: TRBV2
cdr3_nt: TGTGCCAGCAGACTAGCGCAGGGTGACTATGGCTACACCTTC
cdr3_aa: CASRLAQGDYGYTF

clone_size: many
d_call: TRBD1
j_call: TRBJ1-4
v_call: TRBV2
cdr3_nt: TGTGCCAGCAGCAGGACAGGGTTGTCAAGTGAAAAACTGTTTTTT
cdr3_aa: CASSRTGLSSEKLFF

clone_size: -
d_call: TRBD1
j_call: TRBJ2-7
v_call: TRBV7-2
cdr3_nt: TGTGCCAGCAGCTTAATTTGGGGACAGGGATACGAGCAGTACTTC
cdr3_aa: CASSLIWGQGYEQYF

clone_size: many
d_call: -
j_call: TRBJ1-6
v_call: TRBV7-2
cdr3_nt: TGTGCCAGCAGCTTCAGTGGGGGTAATTCACCCCTCCACTTT
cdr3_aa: CASSFSGGNSPLHF

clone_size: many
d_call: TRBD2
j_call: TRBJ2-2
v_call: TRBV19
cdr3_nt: TGTGCCAGTAGTACGAATAGGGACGGACTAGTTGTTCCCGGGGAGCTGTTTTTT
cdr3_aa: CASSTNRDGLVVPGELFF

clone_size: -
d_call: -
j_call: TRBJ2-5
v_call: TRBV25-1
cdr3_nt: TGTGCCAGCAGTGAACACTCTTGGCGGGGCCAAGAGACCCAGTACTTC
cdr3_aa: CASSEHSWRGQETQYF

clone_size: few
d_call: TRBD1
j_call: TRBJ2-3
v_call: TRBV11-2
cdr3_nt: TGTGCCAGCAGCTTATCCGGGACAGCCAACACAGATACGCAGTATTTT
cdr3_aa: CASSLSGTANTDTQYF

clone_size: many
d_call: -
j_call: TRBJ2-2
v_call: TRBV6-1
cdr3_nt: TGTGCCAGCACCGTAGGACTGCATCAGAACACCGGGGAGCTGTTTTTT
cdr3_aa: CASTVGLHQNTGELFF

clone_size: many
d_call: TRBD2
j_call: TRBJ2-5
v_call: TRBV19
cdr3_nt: TGTGCCAGTAGTAAGGAGGGACTAGCGGGACTAGAGACCCAGTACTTC
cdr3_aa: CASSKEGLAGLETQYF

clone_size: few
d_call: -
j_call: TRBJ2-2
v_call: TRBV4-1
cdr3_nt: TGCGCCAGCAGCCATCGGTCATCCGGGACAATTCTCGGGGAGCTGTTTTTT
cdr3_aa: CASSHRSSGTILGELFF

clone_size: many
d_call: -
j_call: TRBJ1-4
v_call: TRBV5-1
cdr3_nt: TGCGCCAGCAGCCCATCGACAGGCGAAAAACTGTTTTTT
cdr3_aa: CASSPSTGEKLFF

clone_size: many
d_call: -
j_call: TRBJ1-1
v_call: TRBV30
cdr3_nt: TGTGCCTGGAGGAACCGACCGCAGGGTTGGACTGAAGCTTTCTTT
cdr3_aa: CAWRNRPQGWTEAFF

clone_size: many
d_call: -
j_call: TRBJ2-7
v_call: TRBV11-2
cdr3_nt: TGTGCCAGCAGCTTAGGCTCACAAACAATCTACGAGCAGTACTTC
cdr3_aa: CASSLGSQTIYEQYF

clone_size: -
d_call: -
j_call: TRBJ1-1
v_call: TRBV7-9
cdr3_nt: TGTGCCAGCAGCTCGCTGACAGACACTGAAGCTTTCTTT
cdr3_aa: CASSSLTDTEAFF